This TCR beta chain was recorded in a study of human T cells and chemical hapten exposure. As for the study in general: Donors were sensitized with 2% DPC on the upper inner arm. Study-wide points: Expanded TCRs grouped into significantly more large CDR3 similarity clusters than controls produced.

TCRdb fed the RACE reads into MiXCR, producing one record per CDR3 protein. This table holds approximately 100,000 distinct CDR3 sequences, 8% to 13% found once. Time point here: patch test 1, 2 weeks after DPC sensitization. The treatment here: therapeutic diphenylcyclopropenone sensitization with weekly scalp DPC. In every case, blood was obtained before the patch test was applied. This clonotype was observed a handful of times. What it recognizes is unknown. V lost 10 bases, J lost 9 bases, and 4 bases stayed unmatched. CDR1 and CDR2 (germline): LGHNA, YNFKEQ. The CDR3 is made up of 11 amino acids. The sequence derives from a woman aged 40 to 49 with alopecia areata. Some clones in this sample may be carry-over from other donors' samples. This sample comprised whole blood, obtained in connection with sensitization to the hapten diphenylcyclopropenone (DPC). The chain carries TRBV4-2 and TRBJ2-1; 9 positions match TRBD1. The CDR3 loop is CATGQGAEQFF. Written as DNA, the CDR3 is TGTGCCACGGGACAGGGTGCTGAGCAGTTCTTC.